This T cell receptor beta chain was documented in a study of T cell responses to AZD1222 COVID-19 vaccine. The assay was immunoSEQ multiplex PCR, and TCRdb's table has in-frame clones only and misses some. Seen here are hundreds of thousands of clones, 93% observed once, and the top ten hold around 1%. V gave up 5 bases and J gave up 0 bases, with 7 bases separating them. CDR3 size: 13 residues. Germline V CDR1 and CDR2: LNHDA, SQIVND (reference sequence). This clonotype was sampled from an adult in good health. The sample consisted of peripheral blood, taken on day 0 of MenACWY control vaccination. The chain is built from TRBV19 and TRBJ1-1; D is unclear. The CDR3 DNA is TGTGCCAGTAGTGTCAATATGAACACTGAAGCTTTCTTT. Protein sequence: CASSVNMNTEAFF.